One T cell receptor (beta chain) is described in this entry. Its antigen remains unidentified. 5'RACE with constant-segment primers built TCRalpha and TCRbeta cDNA libraries with UMIs. TCRdb re-analysed the 5' RACE reads in MiXCR, keeping a single row per CDR3 protein. The sample lists roughly 400,000 distinct CDR3 sequences, around 24% occurring once. The source of the sample is a study of T-cell memory formation after mild COVID-19. Findings and limits, study-wide: There was a balanced CD4/CD8 profile in clones contracting day 15 to 85, and later expanders leaned CD4+.

From germline, CDR1 is SGHRS and CDR2 YFSETQ. The J segment lost 3 bases and the V segment lost 4 bases, leaving 4 bases of the junction unmatched. The CDR3 spans 15 residues. The rearrangement joins TRBV5-1 to TRBJ2-7; 13 bases agree with TRBD2. The specimen was PBMCs or a T cell subset sorted from them (not recorded which). The TCR originated in an adult woman who had mild COVID-19 (a few samples of this study predate the infection). Cell type and time point are not known. CDR3 sequence reads: CASSRTSGGLYEQYF. The DNA of the CDR3 is TGCGCCAGCAGCCGGACTAGCGGGGGCCTCTACGAGCAGTACTTC.